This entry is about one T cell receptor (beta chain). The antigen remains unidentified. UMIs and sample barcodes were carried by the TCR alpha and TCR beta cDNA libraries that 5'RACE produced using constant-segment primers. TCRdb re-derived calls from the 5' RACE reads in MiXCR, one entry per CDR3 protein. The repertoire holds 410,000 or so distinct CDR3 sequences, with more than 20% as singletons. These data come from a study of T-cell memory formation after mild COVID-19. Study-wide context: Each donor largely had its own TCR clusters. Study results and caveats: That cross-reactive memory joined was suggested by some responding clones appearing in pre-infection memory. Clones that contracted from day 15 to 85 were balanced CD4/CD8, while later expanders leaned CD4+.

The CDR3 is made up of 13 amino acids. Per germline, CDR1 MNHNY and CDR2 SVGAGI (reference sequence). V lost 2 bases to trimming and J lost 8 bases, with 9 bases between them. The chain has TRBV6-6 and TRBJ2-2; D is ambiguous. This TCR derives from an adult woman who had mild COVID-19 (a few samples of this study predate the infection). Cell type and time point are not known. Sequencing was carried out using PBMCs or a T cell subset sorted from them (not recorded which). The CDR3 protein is CASSYGPTGELFF. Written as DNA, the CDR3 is TGTGCCAGCAGTTACGGACCGACAGGGGAGCTGTTTTTT.